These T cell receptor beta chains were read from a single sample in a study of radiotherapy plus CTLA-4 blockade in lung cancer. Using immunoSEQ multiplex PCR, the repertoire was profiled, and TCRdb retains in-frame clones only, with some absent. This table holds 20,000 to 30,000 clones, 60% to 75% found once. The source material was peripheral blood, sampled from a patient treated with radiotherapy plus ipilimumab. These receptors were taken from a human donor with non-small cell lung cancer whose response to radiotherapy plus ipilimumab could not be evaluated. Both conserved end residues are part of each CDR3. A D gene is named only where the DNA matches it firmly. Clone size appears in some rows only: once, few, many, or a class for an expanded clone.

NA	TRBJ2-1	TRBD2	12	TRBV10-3	CAIKTSGSEQFF	TGTGCCATCAAGACTAGCGGGAGTGAGCAGTTCTTC
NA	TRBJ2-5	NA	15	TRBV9	CASSVGYGGEETQYF	TGTGCCAGCAGCGTAGGTTACGGGGGAGAAGAGACCCAGTACTTC
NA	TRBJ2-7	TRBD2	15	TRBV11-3	CASSPIAGELYEQYF	TGTGCCAGCAGCCCCATAGCGGGAGAGTTGTACGAGCAGTACTTC
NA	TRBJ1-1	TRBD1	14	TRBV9	CASSQGAMNTEAFF	TGTGCCAGCAGCCAGGGGGCCATGAACACTGAAGCTTTCTTT
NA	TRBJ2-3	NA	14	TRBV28	CASSFRENTDTQYF	TGTGCCAGCAGTTTTCGAGAAAATACAGATACGCAGTATTTT
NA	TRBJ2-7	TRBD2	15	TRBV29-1	CSVGLAGGLTYEQYF	TGCAGCGTTGGACTAGCGGGAGGGCTGACCTACGAGCAGTACTTC
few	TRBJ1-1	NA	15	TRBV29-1	CSVDSSPDSNTEAFF	TGCAGCGTTGATTCCTCTCCCGACAGCAACACTGAAGCTTTCTTT
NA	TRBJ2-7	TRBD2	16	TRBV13	CASSLGLAGGPKEQYF	TGTGCCAGCAGCTTAGGACTAGCGGGAGGGCCCAAGGAGCAGTACTTC
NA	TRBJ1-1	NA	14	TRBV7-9	CASSSDRELTEAFF	TGTGCCAGCAGTTCAGATCGGGAACTCACTGAAGCTTTCTTT
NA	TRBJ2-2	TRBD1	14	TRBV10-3	CAISGQGGTGELFF	TGTGCCATCAGTGGACAGGGGGGCACCGGGGAGCTGTTTTTT
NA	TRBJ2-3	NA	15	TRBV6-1	CASSEFSQVTDTQYF	TGTGCCAGCAGTGAGTTCTCCCAGGTCACAGATACGCAGTATTTT
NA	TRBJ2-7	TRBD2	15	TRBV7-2	CASSPSASGTYEQYF	TGTGCCAGCAGCCCCTCGGCTAGCGGGACCTACGAGCAGTACTTC
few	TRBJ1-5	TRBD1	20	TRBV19	CASSIPSFRTGPGFNQPQHF	TGTGCCAGTAGTATCCCTAGTTTTCGGACAGGCCCAGGGTTTAATCAGCCCCAGCATTTT
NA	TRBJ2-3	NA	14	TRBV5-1	CASSFRQAPDTQYF	TGCGCCAGCAGCTTTAGACAGGCCCCAGATACGCAGTATTTT
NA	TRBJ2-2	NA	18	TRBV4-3	CASSQAVLARRNTGELFF	TGCGCCAGCAGCCAAGCAGTGTTGGCTCGCCGGAACACCGGGGAGCTGTTTTTT
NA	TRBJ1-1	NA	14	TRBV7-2	CASSGWGGGTEAFF	TGTGCCAGCAGCGGATGGGGGGGAGGCACTGAAGCTTTCTTT
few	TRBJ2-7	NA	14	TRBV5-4	CASRVGDNSYEQYF	TGTGCCAGCAGAGTTGGGGACAACTCCTACGAGCAGTACTTC